This T cell receptor (beta chain) was identified in a study of T cell responses to AZD1222 COVID-19 vaccine (dated by TCRdb to 2020 to 2022). A note on the overall study: AZD1222 recipients with second doses at about 4 weeks or about 12 weeks were pooled, because spike-specific TCR depth and breadth did not differ between schedules. A total of 233 trial participants underwent TCR sequencing, of whom more than 200 had received two doses of AZD1222 and 26 had received two doses of the MenACWY control vaccine. Trial participants were enrolled by age into subgroups of 18-55, 56-69 and 70-plus years, and around 140, 26 and 57 TCR-sequenced participants, respectively, were included in these subgroups.

The time point label for this specimen denotes: baseline before first vaccination. Vaccinee samples came from UK trials COV001 and COV002, including a single-blind randomized controlled phase 2/3 trial of AZD1222 (ChAdOx1 nCoV-19) in healthy adults. Trial participant PBMC samples were collected at day 0 and day 28 after the second dose for TCRbeta chain sequencing. Notes on this clone: Its binding antigen is unknown. Base quality data are lacking; no much larger clone is found one base away.

Looking up the germline V gene yields CDR1 SGHTA and CDR2 FQGTGA. V loses 4 bases of germline sequence and J loses 7 bases, and the interval between the two ends is 13 bases. Its CDR3 holds 13 amino acids, cysteine through phenylalanine. The CDR3 DNA has 39 bases and is translated from base 1. The CDR3 regions of human TCRbeta chains were analyzed by immunosequencing. The authors' pipeline ran thus. TCRs in the repertoires were compared against a reference library of SARS-CoV-2-specific TCRs that had been generated with the MIRA antigen-specificity platform. Breadth meant the fraction of unique TCRs that were SARS-CoV-2-associated, whereas depth meant the fraction of total T cells that were SARS-CoV-2-associated. Using the MIRA data, every spike-specific TCR was mapped to the spike region that the TCR reacted to and assigned to either a CD4 or a CD8 class. Log10-transformed breadth and depth values were compared by one-way ANOVA with Sidak's multiple comparisons tests. TCRdb re-hosts the immuneACCESS table, in-frame sequences only. Its copies lack some clones; in the studies checked, an unresolved V gene accounts for under half of them, and the cause for the rest is not known. The V and J calls and clone size come from that table; D and trimming were worked out from the DNA. Across this sample there are approximately 120,000 clones, with 93% seen only once. Around 3.1% of the sample is in the top ten clones.

General findings and caveats noted by the study authors: Conclusions about previously exposed vaccinees are limited because only five to seven AZD1222 recipients were SARS-CoV-2 seropositive at baseline. Epitopes outside the regions mutated in the B.1.351 and B.1.1.7 variants were reportedly recognized by nearly half of the unique spike-specific TCRs. After two AZD1222 doses, both the breadth and the depth of spike-specific TCRs were significantly higher than at day 0 and than in MenACWY recipients. Participants were mostly white British, with more females than males. The authors suggested clonal diversity may have been underestimated. Vaccine-associated CD4 TCRs spanned the whole spike protein, with dominant responses in regions 160-218 and 743-854. Because no samples from the day 14 peak response were available, repertoires could be characterized only after the peak T cell response. The 56-69-year group was small, and its depth increase did not reach significance, likely because of low power.

The rearrangement joined TRBV7-3 to TRBJ1-2; the D gene remains uncertain. This specimen was peripheral blood, taken on day 0 of AZD1222 vaccination. The source is an adult in good health. The bases read TGTGCCAGCAGCTCTCAGAGGGATATTGGCTACACCTTC. Translated, this is CASSSQRDIGYTF.